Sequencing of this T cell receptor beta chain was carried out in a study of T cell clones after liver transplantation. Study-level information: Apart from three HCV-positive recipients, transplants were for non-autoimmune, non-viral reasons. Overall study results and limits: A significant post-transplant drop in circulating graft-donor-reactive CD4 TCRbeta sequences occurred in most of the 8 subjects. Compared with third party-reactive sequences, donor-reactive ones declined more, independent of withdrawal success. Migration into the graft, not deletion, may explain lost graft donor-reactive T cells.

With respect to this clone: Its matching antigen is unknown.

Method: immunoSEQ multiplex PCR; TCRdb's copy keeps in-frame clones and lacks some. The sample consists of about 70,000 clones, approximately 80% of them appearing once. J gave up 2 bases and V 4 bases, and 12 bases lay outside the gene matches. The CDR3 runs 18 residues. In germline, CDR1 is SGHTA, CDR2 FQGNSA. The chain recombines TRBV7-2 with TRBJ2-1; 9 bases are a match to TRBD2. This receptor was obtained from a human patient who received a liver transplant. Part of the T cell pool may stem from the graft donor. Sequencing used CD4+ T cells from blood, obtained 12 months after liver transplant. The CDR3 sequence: CASSSLLAGAPPYNEQFF. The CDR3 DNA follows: TGTGCCAGCAGCTCCTTACTAGCGGGTGCTCCGCCCTACAATGAGCAGTTCTTC.